This T cell receptor beta chain was identified during a study of regulatory and conventional T cells in RAG deficiency (dated by TCRdb to the late 2010s). About the study as a whole: To compare the diversity and composition of the repertoires of Treg, conventional CD4+ and CD8+ T cells between RAG-deficient patients and healthy controls, the study applied high-throughput TCR beta sequencing. What the work shows at the level of the full study, not this receptor alone: The CD25-high CD127-low cells sorted from Omenn syndrome patients may be peripherally activated cells rather than true Treg cells. Compared with controls, Omenn syndrome and CID/AS patients had 80 to 100-fold fewer unique TCR beta sequences in Treg cells, whereas the reduction in the other subsets was roughly 9.3-fold. All patient T-cell subsets had shorter CDR3 lengths; Omenn syndrome patients showed >75% Treg-Tconv repertoire overlap at nucleotide and amino acid level. Compared with control T-cell subpopulations, RAG-deficient patients had much lower Shannon entropy and higher Simpson indices. For some subjects, some T-cell subset analyses were not performed.

Conventional CD4+ T cells were purified from blood as CD25-low CD127-high cells before genomic DNA extraction. Several healthy control donors were used as the comparison group for repertoire analyses. This clone was counted a few times. The specificity of this receptor is unknown. No base quality values were provided; no much bigger clone lies one nucleotide off. Libraries came from the immunoSEQ multiplex PCR assay. Genomic DNA from the sorted T-cell subsets was used to amplify rearranged TCR beta chain products, which were then sequenced. Under the source paper's analysis protocol: Shannon entropy and Simpson indices were used to measure how diverse the repertoire of productive TCR beta rearrangements was. To gauge clonal expansion, the frequencies of the 100 most abundant productive TCR beta clonotypes among total reads were added together. A self-reactivity index based on amino acid usage at CDR3beta positions 6 and 7 was applied to the TRB repertoires. Two-way ANOVA was used for repertoire analyses, while Student t or Mann-Whitney tests were used for flow cytometric analyses. The immuneACCESS repertoire file appears here via TCRdb, limited to in-frame rearrangements. These files lack a portion of the clones; in checked studies, under half of the deficit traces to unresolved V genes, and the cause of the others is not known. V and J calls and clone size are copied from that table; D and trimming were computed from the DNA. The sample table lists almost 35,000 clones, roughly three quarters of them with a count of one. In total, the top ten clones hold roughly 3.4% of the sample.

Relative to germline, V is missing 3 bases and J is missing 1 base, with 3 bases of the junction outside any gene match. The CDR3 starts with the cysteine, ends with the phenylalanine, and has 16 residues. The only DNA kept is the CDR3, 48 bases in frame from the first base. CDR1 is given as LNHDA and CDR2 as SQIVND, both from the germline V gene (reference sequence). This sample was also put to use in a study of regulatory T cells. According to the second study: For the multiplex PCR, 52 forward TRBV primers and 13 reverse TRBJ primers were used, and amplification bias was corrected with both assay-based and computational methods. Patient repertoires showed restricted unique TRB V-J pairs and skewed V and J gene usage, most marked in regulatory T cells. T-cell receptor beta repertoires of sorted regulatory, conventional CD4+ and CD8+ T cells were compared between CD3G-deficient patients and healthy controls. Peripheral blood mononuclear cells were isolated by Ficoll density separation. Within the immunoSEQ assay, multiplex PCR amplified rearranged TRB loci from genomic DNA. An Illumina HiSeq platform was used to sequence the TRB amplicons. Raw sequences were error-filtered and aligned to reference gene sequences by custom algorithms and were subsequently analyzed with the immunoSEQ online tools. Productive and nonproductive TRB rearrangement frequencies were evaluated among both unique and total sequences. Group comparisons used t tests, Mann-Whitney tests or two-way ANOVA run in Prism software.

The TCR sequence derives from a human donor in good health. Recombination linked TRBV19 to TRBJ1-6, and TRBD1 aligns with 7 junction nucleotides. Input material: CD4+ effector T cells sorted from blood. The CDR3 corresponds to CASSIEGASYNSPLHF. The DNA sequence is TGTGCCAGTAGTATTGAGGGGGCATCCTATAATTCACCCCTCCACTTT. With all but the CDR3 taken from the reference TRBV19 and TRBJ1-6 genes, the full variable domain is: DGGITQSPKYLFRKEGQNVTLSCEQNLNHDAMYWYRQDPGQGLRLIYYSQIVNDFQKGDIAEGYSVSREKKESFPLTVTSAQKNPTAFYLCASSIEGASYNSPLHFGNGTRLTVT.